This is a list of T cell receptor beta chains from one sample in a study of cytomegalovirus exposure and HLA in healthy donors. Measured with immunoSEQ multiplex PCR; TCRdb has only the in-frame clones, and not every one. The table shows under 150,000 clones, with around three quarters occurring only once. Input material: PBMCs. All receptors come from a woman aged 55-70 years in good health and CMV-seropositive. Both conserved end residues are part of each CDR3. A D gene is named only where the DNA matches it firmly. For some rows the clone size is stated as once, few or many, or as a class when expanded; others skip it.

v_call,d_call,j_call,clone_size,cdr3_nt,cdr3_aa
TRBV5-6,TRBD2,TRBJ2-3,.,TGTGCCAGCAGTTACAGCGGGGGTCGAGATACGCAGTATTTT,CASSYSGGRDTQYF
TRBV4-1,TRBD1,TRBJ1-2,.,TGCGCCAGCAGCCAAGGGCAGGGGGCAGGGTATGGCTACACCTTC,CASSQGQGAGYGYTF
TRBV7-3,TRBD2,TRBJ2-5,few,TGTGCCAGCAGCCCCAGCGGGGGGCCTCAAGAGACCCAGTACTTC,CASSPSGGPQETQYF
TRBV4-2,.,TRBJ2-5,.,TGTGCCAGCAGCCAGATGCCCGCCGCGGGGGCCGAGGAGACCCAGTACTTC,CASSQMPAAGAEETQYF
TRBV7-9,.,TRBJ2-2,.,TGTGCCAGCAGGAGACAGGGAGGAGATTTCGCGAACACCGGGGAGCTGTTTTTT,CASRRQGGDFANTGELFF
TRBV6-4,.,TRBJ2-7,.,TGTGCCAGCAAAAAAAGGGGTGTGTCGTCCCTGCTACGCTACGAGCAGTACTTC,CASKKRGVSSLLRYEQYF
TRBV7-8,.,TRBJ1-2,.,TGTGCCAGCAGCCGAAGAGGACAAAATTTGTCCGGCTACACCTTC,CASSRRGQNLSGYTF
TRBV9,.,TRBJ2-5,few,TGTGCCAGCAGCGTAGAAGGGGTGCGCCAAGAGACCCAGTACTTC,CASSVEGVRQETQYF
TRBV5-6,.,TRBJ2-7,.,TGTGCCAGCAGCTTGTGGACTCCGGACCCCTACGAGCAGTACTTC,CASSLWTPDPYEQYF
TRBV5-1,.,TRBJ1-1,.,TGCGCCAGCAGCTTTACGGGACATAACACTGAAGCTTTCTTT,CASSFTGHNTEAFF
TRBV7-2,.,TRBJ1-2,.,TGTGCCAGCAGCGAGGTTGGGGGGGGGCGCAACTATGGCTACACCTTC,CASSEVGGGRNYGYTF
TRBV2,TRBD1,TRBJ1-5,.,TGTGCCAGCAGAGGACAGGATAGCAATCAGCCCCAGCATTTT,CASRGQDSNQPQHF
TRBV7-6,TRBD2,TRBJ2-1,.,TGTGCCAGCAGCCGGGGAGGGAGTTCCTACAATGAGCAGTTCTTC,CASSRGGSSYNEQFF
TRBV7-3,.,TRBJ2-2,few,TGTGCCAGCACCTTCCGGCAGGGAACCGGGGAGCTGTTTTTT,CASTFRQGTGELFF
TRBV2,TRBD1,TRBJ2-3,.,TGTGCCTTTCCGGGACAGAGCACAGATACGCAGTATTTT,CAFPGQSTDTQYF
TRBV7-3,TRBD1,TRBJ1-6,.,TGTGCCAGCTCCCGGACAGGGGGAAGGGGTAATTCACCCCTCCACTTT,CASSRTGGRGNSPLHF
TRBV7-9,TRBD1,TRBJ2-7,.,TGTGCCAGCAGCACCGGGACAGGGAGTAGCGAGCAGTACTTC,CASSTGTGSSEQYF
TRBV7-2,TRBD1,TRBJ2-2,.,TGTGCCAGCAGCTTGACAGGGGGTGGAGGGGAGCTGTTTTTT,CASSLTGGGGELFF
TRBV7-3,TRBD2,TRBJ2-3,.,TGTGCCAGCAGCTTAAAAGGCCGGGGGGGCACAGATACGCAGTATTTT,CASSLKGRGGTDTQYF
TRBV18,TRBD1,TRBJ1-1,.,TGTGCCAGCTCTCAACAGGGGGCGGAAACTGAAGCTTTCTTT,CASSQQGAETEAFF
TRBV4-1,.,TRBJ2-5,.,TGCGCCAGCAGCCAAGATGACCTAGTCACGGAGACCCAGTACTTC,CASSQDDLVTETQYF
TRBV7-3,.,TRBJ1-1,few,TGTGCCAGCAGCCGCGTTAGGAGGGACACTGAAGCTTTCTTT,CASSRVRRDTEAFF
TRBV7-5,.,TRBJ2-1,.,TGTGCCAGATCTAAGCCCACTAGTTTAGAAATGAATGAGCAGTTCTTC,CARSKPTSLEMNEQFF
TRBV7-3,.,TRBJ2-2,.,TGTGCCAGCAGCTTAACGGGGCGCAGCGGGGAGCTGTTTTTT,CASSLTGRSGELFF
TRBV7-7,TRBD1,TRBJ1-5,.,TGTGCCAGCAGCTTAGGGACAGGGCCCAATCAGCCCCAGCATTTT,CASSLGTGPNQPQHF
TRBV7-9,.,TRBJ2-5,few,TGTGCCAGCAGCTTAGTCCGCGGGGAAGAGACCCAGTACTTC,CASSLVRGEETQYF
TRBV5-1,TRBD2,TRBJ2-3,.,TGCGCCAGCGTGGGGGGGAGGCTAACGGATACGCAGTATTTT,CASVGGRLTDTQYF
TRBV6-5,.,TRBJ2-6,few,TGTGCCAGCAGGTCCGCCGGGGTCCTGACTTTC,CASRSAGVLTF
TRBV27,TRBD1,TRBJ2-3,.,TGTGCCAGCAGTCCAGACAGGGCCCATCACACAGATACGCAGTATTTT,CASSPDRAHHTDTQYF
TRBV5-1,TRBD2,TRBJ2-3,.,TGCGCCAGCAGCTGGCGGGGGGACGCGACAGATACGCAGTATTTT,CASSWRGDATDTQYF
TRBV10-1,.,TRBJ2-7,.,TGCGCCAGCAGTGAGAGAAGGAGTGGTACCTACGAGCAGTACTTC,CASSERRSGTYEQYF
TRBV14,.,TRBJ1-3,once,TGTGCCAGCAGCCTTCGACAGTTCTCGGGAAACACCATATATTTT,CASSLRQFSGNTIYF
TRBV6-1,TRBD1,TRBJ1-4,few,TGTGCCAGCAGGTGGGGACAGAATAATGAAAAACTGTTTTTT,CASRWGQNNEKLFF
TRBV25-1,.,TRBJ2-7,.,TGTGCCAGCAGTGTCTTCTACGAGCAGTACTTC,CASSVFYEQYF
TRBV7-8,TRBD2,TRBJ2-7,.,TGTGCCAGCAGCGCGAGACTAGCGGCCTACGAGCAGTACTTC,CASSARLAAYEQYF
TRBV2,.,TRBJ1-6,.,TGTGCCAGCAGACAGGCATCCTCCTATAATTCACCCCTCCACTTT,CASRQASSYNSPLHF
TRBV7-8,.,TRBJ1-5,.,TGTGCCAGCAGCCTCAGGGAAAATCAGCCCCAGCATTTT,CASSLRENQPQHF
TRBV6-5,.,TRBJ2-6,.,TGTGCCAGCAGTTTAAGTGGACTCTCTGGGGCCAACGTCCTGACTTTC,CASSLSGLSGANVLTF
TRBV15,.,TRBJ1-4,.,TGTGCCACCAGCAGGGGACTGTCAACTAATGAAAAACTGTTTTTT,CATSRGLSTNEKLFF
TRBV12-5,TRBD1,TRBJ1-5,.,TGTGCTAGTGAAATACAGGGGGATCAGCCCCAGCATTTT,CASEIQGDQPQHF
TRBV5-1,TRBD2,TRBJ2-5,.,TGCGCCAGCAGCTTGAGCGGACTAGCGGGGGGGCAGGAGACCCAGTACTTC,CASSLSGLAGGQETQYF
TRBV6-4,.,TRBJ1-1,few,TGTGCCAGCAGATGGACGGGAGAACTTGAAGCTTTCTTT,CASRWTGELEAFF
TRBV29-1,.,TRBJ2-7,once,TGCAGCGTTAATGAGCCCCACTCCTACGAGCAGTACTTC,CSVNEPHSYEQYF
TRBV7-8,.,TRBJ1-1,.,TGTGCCAGCAGCCCAACCCGGGAGGGGGGGGGATTCATGAACACTGAAGCTTTCTTT,CASSPTREGGGFMNTEAFF
TRBV18,TRBD1,TRBJ2-6,.,TGTGCCAGCTCCCCTGGGACAGCTGGGGCCAACGTCCTGACTTTC,CASSPGTAGANVLTF
TRBV27,.,TRBJ1-2,.,TGTGCCAGCAGTTTAGAGGGTACTGGCTACACCTTC,CASSLEGTGYTF
TRBV6-5,.,TRBJ1-5,.,TGTGCCAGCACCTACGATTGGAGGGTGAATCAGCCCCAGCATTTT,CASTYDWRVNQPQHF
TRBV7-9,TRBD1,TRBJ2-7,few,TGTGCCAGCAGCTTAGTGACAGGGAGCTCCTACGAGCAGTACTTC,CASSLVTGSSYEQYF
TRBV29-1,.,TRBJ1-5,.,TGCAGCGTTCTAGGACAGCAGAATCAGCCCCAGCATTTT,CSVLGQQNQPQHF
TRBV6-1,TRBD1,TRBJ2-7,.,TGTGCCAGCTGGGGACAGGGGGTCTACGAGCAGTACTTC,CASWGQGVYEQYF
TRBV9,.,TRBJ1-2,.,TGTGCCAGCAGCGTAGGGGGGGACTATGGCTACACCTTC,CASSVGGDYGYTF
TRBV2,.,TRBJ2-7,.,TGTGCCAGCAGTTTAGGGGGATTCACCTACGAGCAGTACTTC,CASSLGGFTYEQYF
TRBV2,.,TRBJ1-1,.,TGTGCCAGCGCCGGGACATTGAACACTGAAGCTTTCTTT,CASAGTLNTEAFF
TRBV28,.,TRBJ1-1,.,TGTGCCAGCTCCCCTGGAGGGACGAACACTGAAGCTTTCTTT,CASSPGGTNTEAFF
TRBV7-3,TRBD1,TRBJ2-1,.,TGTGCCAGCAGCTTAAGCCCGCCGACAGGGTACAATGAGCAGTTCTTC,CASSLSPPTGYNEQFF
TRBV28,.,TRBJ1-5,.,TGTGCCAGCAGCAGGGTGAATCAGCCCCAGCATTTT,CASSRVNQPQHF
TRBV6-1,TRBD1,TRBJ1-6,.,TGTGCCAGCAGAGGGACAGGGGAAGCACCCCTCCACTTT,CASRGTGEAPLHF
TRBV7-9,.,TRBJ2-3,.,TGTGCCAGCAGCTTAGATCCGGGGGGCCCAGATACGCAGTATTTT,CASSLDPGGPDTQYF
TRBV28,TRBD1,TRBJ1-2,.,TGTGCCAGCACCCTAATCCGGGACAGGGAACGTGGCTACACCTTC,CASTLIRDRERGYTF
TRBV19,.,TRBJ1-1,.,TGTGCCAGTAAAGAACAGATTAGTACTGAAGCTTTCTTT,CASKEQISTEAFF